The rows below give T cell receptor beta chains drawn from one sample of a study of cytomegalovirus exposure and HLA in healthy donors. Data came from immunoSEQ multiplex PCR; TCRdb stores just in-frame clones and leaves some out. Of about 120,000 clones in the sample, less than 80% were seen once. Material for sequencing was PBMCs. These receptors came from a woman aged 45-60 years in good health and CMV-seronegative. CDR3s include the opening cysteine and the closing phenylalanine or tryptophan. Each record gives: CDR3 DNA, CDR3 protein, J gene, clone size, V gene, D gene. D genes are given only for firm matches. Where a row states a size, it is once, few, many or the class of an expanded clone; other rows omit it.

TGTGCCAGCAGTTTGGGCCTATTGAAGCCGGAGGGGATCGAAGAGACCCAGTACTTC,CASSLGLLKPEGIEETQYF,TRBJ2-5,-,TRBV28,-
TGTGCCAGACAGTACAGGGACCCCGGGGAGCTGTTTTTT,CARQYRDPGELFF,TRBJ2-2,once,TRBV5-8,-
TGTGCCAGCAGCGTAGGAGGGACAGATACGCAGTATTTT,CASSVGGTDTQYF,TRBJ2-3,-,TRBV9,-
TGTGCCAGTAGTATCCGATGGGGGGACGAGCAGTACTTC,CASSIRWGDEQYF,TRBJ2-7,-,TRBV19,-
TGTGCCTGGGCGACAGGGGGGGAGACCCAGTACTTC,CAWATGGETQYF,TRBJ2-5,once,TRBV30,TRBD1
TGTGCCAGCAGTTTTCAGGGGAACTATGGCTACACCTTC,CASSFQGNYGYTF,TRBJ1-2,-,TRBV27,-
TGTGCCAGCAGCTTAGGTCTAGCGGGAGGGAATGAGCAGTTCTTC,CASSLGLAGGNEQFF,TRBJ2-1,-,TRBV7-8,TRBD2
TGTGCCAGCAGTTTATTGGACAGCTTCAACACCGGGGAGCTGTTTTTT,CASSLLDSFNTGELFF,TRBJ2-2,few,TRBV27,-
TGTGCCAGCAGTCTCGCCGGGACAGGATACGAGCAGTACTTC,CASSLAGTGYEQYF,TRBJ2-7,-,TRBV27,TRBD1
TGTGCCAGCAGTTTAACCGTTCAGGGCCACGAGCAGTACTTC,CASSLTVQGHEQYF,TRBJ2-7,-,TRBV27,-
TGTGCCAGCAGCTTCGGTCGCCTCCGTGAGCAGTACTTC,CASSFGRLREQYF,TRBJ2-7,-,TRBV11-2,-
TGCAGTGTTGAGGACTATGGCTACACCTTC,CSVEDYGYTF,TRBJ1-2,-,TRBV20-1,-
TGTGCCAGCAGTTTGTTCAGACTAGCGGTCCACGAGCAGTACTTC,CASSLFRLAVHEQYF,TRBJ2-7,-,TRBV28,TRBD2
TGTGCCAGCAGCTTAAGTGGGACAGACGAGTTGTTTTTT,CASSLSGTDELFF,TRBJ2-2,once,TRBV11-3,TRBD1
TGCAGCGTTAAACATTACCAAGAGACCCAGTACTTC,CSVKHYQETQYF,TRBJ2-5,-,TRBV29-1,-
TGTGCCAGCAGTTACGCCGGGGGACCTGGAAACACCATATATTTT,CASSYAGGPGNTIYF,TRBJ1-3,-,TRBV6-5,-
TGTGCCAGTAGTGCCCCTTTAGTAGCGGACTTCACAGATACGCAGTATTTT,CASSAPLVADFTDTQYF,TRBJ2-3,-,TRBV19,-
TGTGCCAGCGGAGGGAGTGAAAACACCATATATTTT,CASGGSENTIYF,TRBJ1-3,-,TRBV2,-
TGTGCCAGCACAGGGGTCCCCTACGAGCAGTACTTC,CASTGVPYEQYF,TRBJ2-7,-,TRBV28,-
TGTGCCACCGCGGGGCGGGAAAAACTGTTTTTT,CATAGREKLFF,TRBJ1-4,few,TRBV19,-
TGTGCCAGCAGCTTAAGGCTGGCAGGCCCCAATGAGCAGTTCTTC,CASSLRLAGPNEQFF,TRBJ2-1,-,TRBV11-2,-
TGTGCCAGCAGCTTTTCCCCAGGGCTGAACCAAGAGACCCAGTACTTC,CASSFSPGLNQETQYF,TRBJ2-5,-,TRBV7-8,-
TGTGCCAGCAGCGTATCCGGTGACACTGAAGCTTTCTTT,CASSVSGDTEAFF,TRBJ1-1,-,TRBV9,-
TGTGCCAGTAGTATGTCTTTAGGGGGCACGCATTTT,CASSMSLGGTHF,TRBJ2-3,-,TRBV19,TRBD1
TGTGCCAGTTCGGGGGGGGTAGATTCACCCCTCCACTTT,CASSGGVDSPLHF,TRBJ1-6,-,TRBV6-1,-
TGTGCCAGCAGATCAGGGGGCGCGGGGCAGCCCCAGCATTTT,CASRSGGAGQPQHF,TRBJ1-5,-,TRBV28,TRBD1
TGTGCCAGTGTGTCGGGAGTCAGGTACGAGCAGTACTTC,CASVSGVRYEQYF,TRBJ2-7,-,TRBV19,-
TGCGCCAGCAGCCTACTCCGGACAGGGTCTGGGGAGCTGTTTTTT,CASSLLRTGSGELFF,TRBJ2-2,-,TRBV4-3,TRBD1
TGTGCCAGCAGTTCCCCCGGGACTTACACAGATACGCAGTATTTT,CASSSPGTYTDTQYF,TRBJ2-3,-,TRBV27,-
TGTGCCAGTAGTAATGCACGAGGGACAGGTAACTACGAGCAGTACTTC,CASSNARGTGNYEQYF,TRBJ2-7,few,TRBV19,TRBD1
TGCGCCAGCAGCAAAACAGGGCCTGGAAACACCATATATTTT,CASSKTGPGNTIYF,TRBJ1-3,-,TRBV5-1,-
TGCGCCAGCAGCTTGGGAAAATGGACAGCAACAGATACGCAGTATTTT,CASSLGKWTATDTQYF,TRBJ2-3,few,TRBV5-1,-
TGTGCCATCAGTGAAGCGGGTTACACAGATACGCAGTATTTT,CAISEAGYTDTQYF,TRBJ2-3,-,TRBV10-3,-
TGTGCCAGCAGTGAATATGAGGGTCTAGCGGGAGTATCCTACGAGCAGTACTTC,CASSEYEGLAGVSYEQYF,TRBJ2-7,-,TRBV25-1,TRBD2
TGTGCCAGCAGCCCAGGGGACGGGGAAAAACTGTTTTTT,CASSPGDGEKLFF,TRBJ1-4,-,TRBV7-7,-
TGCGCCAGCAGCGACCCGACTAGCGGGAGGGCCGCCGAGCAGTACTTC,CASSDPTSGRAAEQYF,TRBJ2-7,-,TRBV5-1,TRBD2
TGCGCCAGCAGCATAGGGGACAGGGGATACGAGCAGTACTTC,CASSIGDRGYEQYF,TRBJ2-7,-,TRBV5-1,TRBD1
TGTGCCAGCAGCGCTTCGGGACTAGCGGGATTCTCCTACGAGCAGTACTTC,CASSASGLAGFSYEQYF,TRBJ2-7,few,TRBV28,TRBD2
TGTGCCAGCAGCCAAGACCTCGCCCCGGGAGCCAGGTACGAGCAGTACTTC,CASSQDLAPGARYEQYF,TRBJ2-7,-,TRBV4-2,-
TGTGCCAGCCGCGCCGGGAGGCTCGCACCCGACGAGCAGTACTTC,CASRAGRLAPDEQYF,TRBJ2-7,few,TRBV27,TRBD2
TGTGCCAGCAATACCGGCAATTACGAGCGGAAGCAGTACTTC,CASNTGNYERKQYF,TRBJ2-7,-,TRBV28,-